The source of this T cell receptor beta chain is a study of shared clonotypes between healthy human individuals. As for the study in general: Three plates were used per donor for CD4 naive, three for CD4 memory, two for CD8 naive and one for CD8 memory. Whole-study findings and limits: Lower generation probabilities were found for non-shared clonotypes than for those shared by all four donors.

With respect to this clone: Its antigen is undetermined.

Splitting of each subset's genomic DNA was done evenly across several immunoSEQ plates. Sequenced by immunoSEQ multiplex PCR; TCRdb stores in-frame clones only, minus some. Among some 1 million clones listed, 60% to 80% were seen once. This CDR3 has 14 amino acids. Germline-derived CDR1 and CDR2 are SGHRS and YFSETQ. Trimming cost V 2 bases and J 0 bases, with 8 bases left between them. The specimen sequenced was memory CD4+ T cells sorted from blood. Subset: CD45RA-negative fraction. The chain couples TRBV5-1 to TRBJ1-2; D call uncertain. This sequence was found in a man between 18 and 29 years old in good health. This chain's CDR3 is CASSLTATNYGYTF. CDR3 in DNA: TGCGCCAGCAGCTTAACGGCTACTAACTATGGCTACACCTTC.